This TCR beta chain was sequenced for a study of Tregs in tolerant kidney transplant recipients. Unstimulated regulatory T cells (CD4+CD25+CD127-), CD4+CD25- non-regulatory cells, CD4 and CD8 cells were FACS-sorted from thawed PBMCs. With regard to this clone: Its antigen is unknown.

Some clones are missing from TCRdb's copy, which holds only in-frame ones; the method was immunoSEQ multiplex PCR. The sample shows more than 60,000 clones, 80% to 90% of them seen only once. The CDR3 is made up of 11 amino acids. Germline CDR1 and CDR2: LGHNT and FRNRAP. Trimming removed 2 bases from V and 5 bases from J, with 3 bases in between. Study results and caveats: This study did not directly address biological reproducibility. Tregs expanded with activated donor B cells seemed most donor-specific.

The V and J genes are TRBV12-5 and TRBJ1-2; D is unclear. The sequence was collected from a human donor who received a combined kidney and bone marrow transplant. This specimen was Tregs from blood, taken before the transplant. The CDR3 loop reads CASGLQYGYTF. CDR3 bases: TGTGCTAGTGGTTTGCAGTATGGCTACACCTTC.